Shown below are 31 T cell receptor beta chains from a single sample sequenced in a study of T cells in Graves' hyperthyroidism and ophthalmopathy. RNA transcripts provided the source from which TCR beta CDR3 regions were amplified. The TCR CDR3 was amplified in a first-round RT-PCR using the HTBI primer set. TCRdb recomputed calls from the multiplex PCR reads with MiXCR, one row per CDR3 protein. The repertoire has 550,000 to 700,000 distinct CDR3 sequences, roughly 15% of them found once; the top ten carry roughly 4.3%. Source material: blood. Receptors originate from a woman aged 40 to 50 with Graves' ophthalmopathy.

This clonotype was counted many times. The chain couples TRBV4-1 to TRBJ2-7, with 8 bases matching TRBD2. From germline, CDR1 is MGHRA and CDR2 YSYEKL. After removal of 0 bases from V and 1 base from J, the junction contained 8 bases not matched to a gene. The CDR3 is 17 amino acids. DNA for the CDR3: TGCGCCAGCAGCCAAGAGTGGGCAGCGGGAGTGTCCTACGAGCAGTACTTC. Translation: CASSQEWAAGVSYEQYF.

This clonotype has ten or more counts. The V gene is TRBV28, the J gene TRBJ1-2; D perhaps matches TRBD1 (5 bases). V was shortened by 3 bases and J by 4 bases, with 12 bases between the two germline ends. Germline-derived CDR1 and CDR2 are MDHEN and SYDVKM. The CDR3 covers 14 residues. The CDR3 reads CASSLTTEIYGYTF. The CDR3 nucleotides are TGTGCCAGCAGTTTGACGACAGAGATCTATGGCTACACCTTC.

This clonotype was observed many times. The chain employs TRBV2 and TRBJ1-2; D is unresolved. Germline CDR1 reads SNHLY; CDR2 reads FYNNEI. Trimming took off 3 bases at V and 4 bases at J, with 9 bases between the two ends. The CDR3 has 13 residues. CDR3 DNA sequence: TGTGCCAGCAGTGACTCGGGCGGCTATGGCTACACCTTC. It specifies CASSDSGGYGYTF.

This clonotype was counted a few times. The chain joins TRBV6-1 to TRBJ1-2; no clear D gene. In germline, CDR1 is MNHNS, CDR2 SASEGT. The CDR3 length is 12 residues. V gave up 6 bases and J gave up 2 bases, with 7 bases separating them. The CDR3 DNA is TGTGCCAGCAGGCCTGACAACTATGGCTACACCTTC. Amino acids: CASRPDNYGYTF.

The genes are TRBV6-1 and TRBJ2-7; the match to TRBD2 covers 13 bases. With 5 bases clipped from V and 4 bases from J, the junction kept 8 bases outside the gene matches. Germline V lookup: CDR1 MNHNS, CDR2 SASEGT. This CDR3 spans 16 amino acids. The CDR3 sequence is CASSPIGTSGMYEQYF. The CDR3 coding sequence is TGTGCCAGCAGTCCGATTGGGACTAGCGGGATGTACGAGCAGTACTTC.

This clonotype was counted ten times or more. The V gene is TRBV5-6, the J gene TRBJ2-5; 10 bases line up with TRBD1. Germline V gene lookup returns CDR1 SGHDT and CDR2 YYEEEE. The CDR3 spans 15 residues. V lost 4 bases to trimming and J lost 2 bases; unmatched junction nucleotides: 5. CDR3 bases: TGTGCCAGCAGCCTGGGACAGGGGATTCAAGAGACCCAGTACTTC. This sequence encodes CASSLGQGIQETQYF.

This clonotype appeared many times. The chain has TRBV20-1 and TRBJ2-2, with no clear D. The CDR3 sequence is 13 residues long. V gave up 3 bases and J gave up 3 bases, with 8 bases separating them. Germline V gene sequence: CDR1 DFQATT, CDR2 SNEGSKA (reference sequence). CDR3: CSASSLDTGELFF. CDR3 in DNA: TGCAGTGCTAGCAGCCTAGACACCGGGGAGCTGTTTTTT.

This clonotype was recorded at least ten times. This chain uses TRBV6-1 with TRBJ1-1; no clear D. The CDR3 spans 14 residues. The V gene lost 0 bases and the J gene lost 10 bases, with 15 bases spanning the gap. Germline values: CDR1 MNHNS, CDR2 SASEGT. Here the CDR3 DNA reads TGTGCCAGCAGTGAAGCGCTTGCGGGGAGACGAGCTTTCTTT. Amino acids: CASSEALAGRRAFF.

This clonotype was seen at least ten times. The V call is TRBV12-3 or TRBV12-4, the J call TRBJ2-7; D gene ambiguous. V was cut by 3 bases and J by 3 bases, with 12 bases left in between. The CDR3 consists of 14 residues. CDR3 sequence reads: CASSLHGNLYEQYF. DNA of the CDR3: TGTGCCAGCAGTTTGCACGGTAACCTCTACGAGCAGTACTTC.

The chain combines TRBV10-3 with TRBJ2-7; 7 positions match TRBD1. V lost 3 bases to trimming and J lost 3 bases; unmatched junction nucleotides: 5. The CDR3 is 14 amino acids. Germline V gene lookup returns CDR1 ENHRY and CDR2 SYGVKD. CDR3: CAISDHAGGYEQYF. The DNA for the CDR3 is TGTGCCATCAGTGATCATGCAGGGGGCTACGAGCAGTACTTC.

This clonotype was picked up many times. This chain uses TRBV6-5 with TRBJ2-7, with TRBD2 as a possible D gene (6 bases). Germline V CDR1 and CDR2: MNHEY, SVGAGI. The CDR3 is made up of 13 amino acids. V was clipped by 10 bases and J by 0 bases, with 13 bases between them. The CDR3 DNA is TGTGCCATCAGGGACTCAAACTCCTACGAGCAGTACTTC. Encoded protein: CAIRDSNSYEQYF.

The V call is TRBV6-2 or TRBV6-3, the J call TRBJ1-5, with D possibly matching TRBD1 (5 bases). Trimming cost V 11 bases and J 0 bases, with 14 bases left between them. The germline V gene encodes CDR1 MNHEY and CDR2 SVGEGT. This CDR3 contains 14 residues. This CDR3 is CAAGFGHSNQPQHF. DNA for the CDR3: TGTGCCGCAGGGTTCGGGCATAGCAATCAGCCCCAGCATTTT.

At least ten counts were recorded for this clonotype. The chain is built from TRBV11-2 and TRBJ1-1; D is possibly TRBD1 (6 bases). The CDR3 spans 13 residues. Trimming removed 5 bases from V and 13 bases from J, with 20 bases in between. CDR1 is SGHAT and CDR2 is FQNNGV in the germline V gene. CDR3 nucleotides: TGTGCCAGCAGCGCCGGGACACCTTCTCCGGGTTTCTTT. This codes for CASSAGTPSPGFF.

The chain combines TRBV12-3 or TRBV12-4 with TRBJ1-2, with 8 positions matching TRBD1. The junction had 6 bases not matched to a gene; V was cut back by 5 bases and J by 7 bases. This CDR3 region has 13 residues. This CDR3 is CASSHDRGAGYTF. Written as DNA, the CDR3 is TGTGCCAGCAGTCATGACAGGGGAGCTGGCTACACCTTC.

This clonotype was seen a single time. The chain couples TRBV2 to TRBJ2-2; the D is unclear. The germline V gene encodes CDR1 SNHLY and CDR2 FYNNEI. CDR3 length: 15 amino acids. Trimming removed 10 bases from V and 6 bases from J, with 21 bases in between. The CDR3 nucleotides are TGTGCCACCCCGACCGGCGGTTTGGGCCCCGGGGAGCTGTTTTTT. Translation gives CATPTGGLGPGELFF.

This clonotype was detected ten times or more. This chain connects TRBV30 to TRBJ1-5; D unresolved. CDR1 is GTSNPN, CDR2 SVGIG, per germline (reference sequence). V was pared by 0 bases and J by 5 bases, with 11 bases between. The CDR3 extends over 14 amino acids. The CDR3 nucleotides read TGTGCCTGGAGTGTAGGGCAGTTCGATCAGCCCCAGCATTTT. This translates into CAWSVGQFDQPQHF.

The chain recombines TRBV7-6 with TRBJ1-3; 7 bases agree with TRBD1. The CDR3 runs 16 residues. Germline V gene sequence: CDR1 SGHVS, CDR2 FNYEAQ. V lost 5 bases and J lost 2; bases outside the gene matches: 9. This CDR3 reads CASSRYSGTAGNTIYF. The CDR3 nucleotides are TGTGCCAGCAGCCGTTACTCCGGGACAGCTGGAAACACCATATATTTT.

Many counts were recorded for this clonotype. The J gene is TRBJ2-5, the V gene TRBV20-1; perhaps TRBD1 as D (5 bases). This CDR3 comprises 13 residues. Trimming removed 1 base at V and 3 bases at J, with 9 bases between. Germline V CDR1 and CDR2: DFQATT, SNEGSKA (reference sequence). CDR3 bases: TGCAGTGCTAGAGTGGCAGGGAAAGAGACCCAGTACTTC. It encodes CSARVAGKETQYF.

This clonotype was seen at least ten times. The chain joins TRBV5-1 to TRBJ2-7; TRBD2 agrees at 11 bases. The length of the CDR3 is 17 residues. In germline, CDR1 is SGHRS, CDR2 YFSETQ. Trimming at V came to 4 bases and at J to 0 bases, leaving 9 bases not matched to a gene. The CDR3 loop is CASSARLAGRSSYEQYF. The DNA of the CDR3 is TGCGCCAGCAGCGCTAGACTAGCGGGAAGGAGCTCCTACGAGCAGTACTTC. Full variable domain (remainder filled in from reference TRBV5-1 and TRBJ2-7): KAGVTQTPRYLIKTRGQQVTLSCSPISGHRSVSWYQQTPGQGLQFLFEYFSETQRNKGNFPGRFSGRQFSNSRSEMNVSTLELGDSALYLCASSARLAGRSSYEQYFGPGTRLTVT.

CDR3 nucleotides: TGTGCCAGCTGGAACGTCGCGGGAGTGAGAGAGCAGTACTTC. This gives the protein CASWNVAGVREQYF. The chain has TRBV6-1 and TRBJ2-7; 7 bases agree with TRBD2. Germline-derived CDR1 and CDR2 are MNHNS and SASEGT. J was trimmed by 7 bases and V by 8 bases; bases with no gene match: 14. The CDR3 extends over 14 amino acids.

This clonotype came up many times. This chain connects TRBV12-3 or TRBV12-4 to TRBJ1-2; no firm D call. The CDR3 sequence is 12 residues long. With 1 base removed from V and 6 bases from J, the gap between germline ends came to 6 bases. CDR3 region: CASSLGRNGYTF. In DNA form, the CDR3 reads TGTGCCAGCAGTTTAGGTCGGAATGGCTACACCTTC.

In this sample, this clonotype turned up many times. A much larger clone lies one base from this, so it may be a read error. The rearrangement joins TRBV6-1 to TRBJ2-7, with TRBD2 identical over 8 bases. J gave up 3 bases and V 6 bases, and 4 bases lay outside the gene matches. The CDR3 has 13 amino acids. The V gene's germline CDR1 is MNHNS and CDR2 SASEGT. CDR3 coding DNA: TGTGCCAGCAGATTGGGACTAGTCTACGAGCAGTACTTC. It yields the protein CASRLGLVYEQYF.

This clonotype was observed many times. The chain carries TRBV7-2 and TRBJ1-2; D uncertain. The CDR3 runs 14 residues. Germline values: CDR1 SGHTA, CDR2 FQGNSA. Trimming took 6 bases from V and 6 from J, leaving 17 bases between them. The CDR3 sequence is CASSLQGVVDGYTF. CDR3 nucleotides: TGTGCCAGCAGTCTCCAAGGTGTGGTGGATGGCTACACCTTC.

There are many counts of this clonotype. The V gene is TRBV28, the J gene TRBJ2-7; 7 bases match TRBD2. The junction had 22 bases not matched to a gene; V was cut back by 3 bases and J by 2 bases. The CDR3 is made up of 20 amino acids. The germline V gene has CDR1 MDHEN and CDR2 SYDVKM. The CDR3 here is CASSFRILAEGPNSPYEQYF. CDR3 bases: TGTGCCAGCAGTTTCCGCATTCTAGCGGAGGGGCCTAATTCCCCCTACGAGCAGTACTTC.

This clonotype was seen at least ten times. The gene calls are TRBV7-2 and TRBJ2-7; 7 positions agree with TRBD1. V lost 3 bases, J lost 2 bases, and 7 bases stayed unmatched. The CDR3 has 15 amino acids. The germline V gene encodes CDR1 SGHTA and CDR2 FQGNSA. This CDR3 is CASSFLGQSTYEQYF. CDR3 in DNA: TGTGCCAGCAGCTTCTTGGGACAGTCCACCTACGAGCAGTACTTC. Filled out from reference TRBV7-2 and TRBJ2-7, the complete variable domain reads GAGVSQSPSNKVTEKGKDVELRCDPISGHTALYWYRQSLGQGLEFLIYFQGNSAPDKSGLPSDRFSAERTGGSVSTLTIQRTQQEDSAVYLCASSFLGQSTYEQYFGPGTRLTVT.

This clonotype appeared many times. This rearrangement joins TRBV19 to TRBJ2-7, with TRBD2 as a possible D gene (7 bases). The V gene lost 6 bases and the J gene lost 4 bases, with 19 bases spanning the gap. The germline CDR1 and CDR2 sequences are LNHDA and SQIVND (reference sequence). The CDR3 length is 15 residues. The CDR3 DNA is TGTGCCAGTAGGCCATCTCAGGGGAGGGGATACGAGCAGTACTTC. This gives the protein CASRPSQGRGYEQYF.

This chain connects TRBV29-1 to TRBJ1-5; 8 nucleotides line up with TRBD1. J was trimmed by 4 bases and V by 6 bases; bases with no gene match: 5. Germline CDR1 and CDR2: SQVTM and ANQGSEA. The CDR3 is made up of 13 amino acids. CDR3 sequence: CSVRQGLNQPQHF. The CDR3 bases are TGCAGCGTGCGACAGGGGCTAAATCAGCCCCAGCATTTT. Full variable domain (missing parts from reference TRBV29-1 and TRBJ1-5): SAVISQKPSRDICQRGTSLTIQCQVDSQVTMMFWYRQQPGQSLTLIATANQGSEATYESGFVIDKFPISRPNLTFSTLTVSNMSPEDSSIYLCSVRQGLNQPQHFGDGTRLSIL.

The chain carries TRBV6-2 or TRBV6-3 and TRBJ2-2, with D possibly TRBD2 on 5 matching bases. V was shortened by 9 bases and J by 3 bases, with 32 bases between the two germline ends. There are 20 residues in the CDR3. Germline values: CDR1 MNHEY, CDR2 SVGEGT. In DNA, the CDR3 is TGTGCCAGTCAAAAGAGGGTGGACTTTCGTAAGGGCCTTGACACCGGGGAGCTGTTTTTT. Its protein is CASQKRVDFRKGLDTGELFF.

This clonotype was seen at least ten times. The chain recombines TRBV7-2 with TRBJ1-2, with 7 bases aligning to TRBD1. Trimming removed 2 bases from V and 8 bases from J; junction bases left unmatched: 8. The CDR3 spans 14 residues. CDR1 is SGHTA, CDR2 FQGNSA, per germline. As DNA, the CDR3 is TGTGCCAGCAGCTTATCCGGGACAGTTGACGGCTACACCTTC. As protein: CASSLSGTVDGYTF.

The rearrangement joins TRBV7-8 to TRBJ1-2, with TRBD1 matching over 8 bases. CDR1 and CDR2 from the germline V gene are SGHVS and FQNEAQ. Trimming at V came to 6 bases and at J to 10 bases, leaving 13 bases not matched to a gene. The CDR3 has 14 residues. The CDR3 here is CASSLRQGQFYYTF. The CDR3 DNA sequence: TGTGCCAGCAGTTTGCGACAGGGGCAATTCTACTACACCTTC.

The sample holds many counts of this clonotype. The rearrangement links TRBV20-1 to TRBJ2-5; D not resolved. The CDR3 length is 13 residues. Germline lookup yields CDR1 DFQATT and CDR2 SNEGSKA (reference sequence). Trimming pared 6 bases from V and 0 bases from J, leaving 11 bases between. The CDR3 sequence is CSAVRVYQETQYF. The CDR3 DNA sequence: TGCAGTGCCGTAAGGGTCTACCAAGAGACCCAGTACTTC.